The 8 T cell receptor beta chains presented below share a single source sample, sequenced in a study of T cells after yellow fever vaccination. Each CDR3 protein is one row after TCRdb ran MiXCR on the 5' RACE reads. The repertoire consists of about 330,000 distinct CDR3 sequences, with about 7.8% occurring once and the leading ten covering 17%. The sample in question was PBMCs, obtained roughly 47 days after the first yellow fever vaccination. The receptors were sampled from a young man who received the YFV17D yellow fever vaccine.

The chain recombines TRBV7-2 with TRBJ2-7; a possible D gene is TRBD1 (5 bases). The CDR3 contains 13 residues. Trimming left V 4 bases short and J 2 bases short, with 9 bases between. From germline, CDR1 is SGHTA and CDR2 FQGNSA. Written as DNA, the CDR3 is TGTGCCAGCAGCTCAAGACAGACCTACGAGCAGTACTTC. The encoded protein is CASSSRQTYEQYF.

V gene TRBV30 combines with J gene TRBJ1-2; no clear D. Looked up from germline, CDR1 is GTSNPN and CDR2 is SVGIG (reference sequence). This CDR3 comprises 13 residues. Trimming cost V 3 bases and J 0 bases, with 8 bases left between them. CDR3 DNA sequence: TGTGCCTGGAGCGTAACGTCTAACTATGGCTACACCTTC. Translation: CAWSVTSNYGYTF. The whole variable domain, remainder taken from reference TRBV30 and TRBJ1-2, is SQTIHQWPATLVQPVGSPLSLECTVEGTSNPNLYWYRQAAGRGLQLLFYSVGIGQISSEVPQNLSASRPQDRQFILSSKKLLLSDSGFYLCAWSVTSNYGYTFGSGTRLTVV.

This clonotype was detected a few times. The chain combines TRBV4-3 with TRBJ2-7; 9 bases line up with TRBD1. The junction had 10 bases not matched to a gene; V was cut back by 3 bases and J by 7 bases. This CDR3 is built from 15 residues. Germline loops: CDR1 LGHNA, CDR2 YSLEER. This CDR3 is CASSQRQGGVGEQYF. The CDR3 region has the DNA TGCGCCAGCAGCCAGAGACAGGGGGGTGTTGGTGAGCAGTACTTC.

This clonotype was seen many times. CDR3 sequence: CSVEDRGPNQPQHF. The CDR3, as DNA: TGCAGCGTTGAAGATCGTGGTCCCAATCAGCCCCAGCATTTT. J is TRBJ1-5 and V is TRBV29-1; D unclear. The CDR3 has 14 residues. V dropped 0 bases and J dropped 3 bases, with 9 bases sitting between them. The germline gives CDR1 SQVTM, CDR2 ANQGSEA.

V gene TRBV4-1 combines with J gene TRBJ1-2; D uncertain. The CDR3 spans 14 residues. V was trimmed by 3 bases and J by 1 base, leaving 9 bases between them. Germline V lookup: CDR1 MGHRA, CDR2 YSYEKL. The CDR3 DNA reads as TGCGCCAGCAGCCACCTCGCAAGTAACTATGGCTACACCTTC. It translates to CASSHLASNYGYTF.

This sequence joins TRBV20-1 and TRBJ2-7; the D is unclear. The length of the CDR3 is 13 residues. The V and J ends lost 0 bases and 6 bases respectively, with 12 bases between them. Per the germline V gene, CDR1 is DFQATT and CDR2 is SNEGSKA (reference sequence). CDR3 bases: TGCAGTGCTAGAGATCCGCGGTCTTCCGAGCAGTACGTC. It is translated as CSARDPRSSEQYV.

There are a few counts of this clonotype. This chain uses TRBV7-3 with TRBJ2-1; 7 nucleotides match TRBD2. Germline CDR1 is SGHTA and CDR2 is FQGTGA. The CDR3 consists of 13 residues. With 0 bases clipped from V and 10 bases from J, the junction kept 3 bases outside the gene matches. CDR3 sequence reads: CASSLTPLAEQFF. The CDR3 DNA follows: TGTGCCAGCAGCTTAACTCCACTAGCGGAGCAGTTCTTC.

The J gene is TRBJ2-2, the V gene TRBV7-9; 9 bases fit TRBD1. V gave up 8 bases and J gave up 5 bases; unmatched junction bases: 3. The V gene's germline CDR1 is SEHNR and CDR2 FQNEAQ (reference sequence). The CDR3 is made up of 13 amino acids. CDR3 region: CASDRGRTGELFF. The CDR3 nucleotides read TGTGCCAGCGACAGGGGGAGAACCGGGGAGCTGTTTTTT.